The 30 T cell receptor beta chains below were found in one sample sequenced in a study of tissue T cells after allogeneic stem cell transplantation. Data came from immunoSEQ multiplex PCR; TCRdb stores just in-frame clones and leaves some out. The sample lists tens of thousands of clones, around nine tenths occurring once. This specimen consisted of blood, obtained before transplantation. The receptors derive from a woman between 35 and 70 years old who later had graft-versus-host disease after an allogeneic stem cell transplant.

The J gene is TRBJ1-3, the V gene TRBV28, with D possibly TRBD1 on 6 matching bases. Germline V gene sequence: CDR1 MDHEN, CDR2 SYDVKM. The V gene lost 6 bases and the J gene lost 6 bases, with 12 bases spanning the gap. The CDR3 totals 13 residues. CDR3 residues: CASRLGTPNTIYF. DNA for the CDR3: TGTGCCAGCAGACTCGGGACACCAAACACCATATATTTT.

The chain has TRBV18 and TRBJ2-7, with 7 bases that match TRBD1. This CDR3 spans 14 amino acids. V was pared by 1 base and J by 5 bases, with 5 bases of the junction left unmatched. The V gene's germline CDR1 is KGHSH and CDR2 LQKENI. The CDR3 DNA is TGTGCCAGCTCACCACGACAGGGCCCCAACGAGCAGTACTTC. Translation: CASSPRQGPNEQYF.

The V and J genes are TRBV4-1 and TRBJ1-1; no clear D gene. Trimming removed 4 bases from V and 1 base from J, with 10 bases in between. CDR1 is MGHRA and CDR2 is YSYEKL in the germline V gene. The CDR3 has 14 amino acids. The CDR3: CASSPSWGNTEAFF. CDR3 DNA sequence: TGCGCCAGCAGCCCCTCATGGGGGAACACTGAAGCTTTCTTT.

The V and J genes are TRBV7-2 and TRBJ2-5; 13 bases match TRBD2. V shed 4 bases and J 10 bases; nucleotides not matched to a gene: 9. This CDR3 has 15 amino acids. Per the germline V gene, CDR1 is SGHTA and CDR2 is FQGNSA. CDR3 protein: CASSSGTSGTRVQYF. For the CDR3, the DNA is TGTGCCAGCAGCTCCGGGACTAGCGGGACGAGGGTCCAGTACTTC. Full variable domain (rest looked up from reference TRBV7-2 and TRBJ2-5): GAGVSQSPSNKVTEKGKDVELRCDPISGHTALYWYRQSLGQGLEFLIYFQGNSAPDKSGLPSDRFSAERTGGSVSTLTIQRTQQEDSAVYLCASSSGTSGTRVQYFGPGTRLLVL.

The chain links TRBV6-5 to TRBJ2-7, with a possible D match to TRBD1 (5 bases). The V gene's germline CDR1 is MNHEY and CDR2 SVGAGI. Trimming cost V 1 base and J 5 bases, with 15 bases left between them. The CDR3 totals 15 residues. CDR3 loop: CASSYWGTQIDEQYF. CDR3 bases: TGTGCCAGCAGTTACTGGGGCACGCAAATCGACGAGCAGTACTTC.

The chain is built from TRBV9 and TRBJ1-2, with TRBD1 as a possible D gene (5 bases). The CDR3 is made up of 15 amino acids. The germline gives CDR1 SGDLS, CDR2 YYNGEE. Trimming took off 5 bases at V and 5 bases at J, with 19 bases between the two ends. The DNA for the CDR3 is TGTGCCAGCAGGGACGGTGGGACCACCAGTTATGGCTACACCTTC. Its translation is CASRDGGTTSYGYTF.

The chain combines TRBV6-2 or TRBV6-3 with TRBJ2-1; tentatively, D is TRBD1 (5 bases). CDR1 and CDR2 from the germline V gene are MNHEY and SVGEGT. Trimming removed 6 bases at V and 4 bases at J, with 10 bases between. The CDR3 covers 13 residues. The CDR3 spells CASRPKGYNEQFF. CDR3 nucleotides: TGTGCCAGCAGGCCTAAGGGGTACAATGAGCAGTTCTTC.

The rearrangement joins TRBV7-2 to TRBJ1-5; D is ambiguous. Germline lookup yields CDR1 SGHTA and CDR2 FQGNSA. Trimming shortened V by 1 base and J by 4 bases, and 11 bases separated the two germline ends. The CDR3 spans 15 residues. The CDR3 DNA sequence: TGTGCCAGCAGCTTAGGGGTGGTTAGAAATCAGCCCCAGCATTTT. Its translation is CASSLGVVRNQPQHF.

The CDR3 protein is CASSRDPGDEQYF. CDR3 sequence (DNA): TGTGCCAGCAGTCGGGACCCCGGGGACGAGCAGTACTTC. This chain links TRBV6-4 with TRBJ2-7, with D possibly called TRBD1 or TRBD2 (5 bases each). Germline V CDR1 and CDR2: MRHNA, SNTAGT. This CDR3 has 13 amino acids. The V end lost 5 bases, the J end lost 5 bases, and 13 bases lay between the germline ends.

This clone was picked up one time. The chain links TRBV28 to TRBJ1-3; 9 bases map to TRBD1. The CDR3 loop spans 16 amino acids. The trim removed 5 bases at V and 3 bases at J, leaving 8 bases unmatched. Germline CDR1 MDHEN, CDR2 SYDVKM. CDR3: CASSIGQGQFGNTIYF. CDR3 nucleotides: TGTGCCAGCAGTATTGGACAGGGGCAGTTTGGAAACACCATATATTTT.

The rearrangement links TRBV4-3 to TRBJ2-1; TRBD2 matches 8 bases. CDR3 length: 16 amino acids. Germline CDR1 LGHNA, CDR2 YSLEER. Germline trimming cut 3 bases from V and 4 bases from J; bases unmatched to any gene: 8. The CDR3 protein is CASSQSTSGQYNEQFF. CDR3 in DNA: TGCGCCAGCAGCCAGAGTACTAGCGGTCAATACAATGAGCAGTTCTTC.

V is TRBV3-1 (or the pseudogene TRBV3-2) and J is TRBJ1-2; D is undetermined. Germline V CDR1 and CDR2: LGHDT, YNNKEL (reference sequence). The CDR3 contains 13 residues. Deletions cut 4 bases from V and 0 bases from J, with 6 bases between. The CDR3 nucleotides are TGTGCCAGCAGCCGAACGGCTAACTATGGCTACACCTTC. Its protein product is CASSRTANYGYTF.

V usage is TRBV27 and J usage is TRBJ2-1; possibly TRBD1 for D (5 bases). Germline loops: CDR1 MNHEY, CDR2 SMNVEV (reference sequence). With 7 bases removed from V and 5 bases from J, the gap between germline ends came to 12 bases. This CDR3 region has 13 residues. CDR3 sequence (DNA): TGTGCCAGCACTGCAGGGTTACACAATGAGCAGTTCTTC. Protein sequence: CASTAGLHNEQFF.

A few counts support this clone. V and J are TRBV27 and TRBJ2-7; D call uncertain. CDR3 length: 14 residues. Trimming removed 8 bases at V and 3 bases at J, with 17 bases between. Germline CDR1 reads MNHEY; CDR2 reads SMNVEV (reference sequence). DNA for the CDR3: TGTGCCAGCCGTCAGGTATACACCCACTACGAGCAGTACTTC. Translated, it gives CASRQVYTHYEQYF.

The chain joins TRBV19 to TRBJ2-1, with a tentative D call TRBD1 (6 bases). V was cut by 3 bases and J by 9 bases, with 21 bases left in between. This CDR3 is built from 16 residues. Per germline, CDR1 LNHDA and CDR2 SQIVND (reference sequence). CDR3: CASSIRLGTGQGEQFF. CDR3 DNA: TGTGCCAGTAGTATTAGATTGGGAACAGGGCAGGGTGAGCAGTTCTTC. The whole variable domain, filled in from reference TRBV19 and TRBJ2-1, reads DGGITQSPKYLFRKEGQNVTLSCEQNLNHDAMYWYRQDPGQGLRLIYYSQIVNDFQKGDIAEGYSVSREKKESFPLTVTSAQKNPTAFYLCASSIRLGTGQGEQFFGPGTRLTVL.

The V gene is TRBV7-9, the J gene TRBJ2-2; 13 nucleotides line up with TRBD2. This CDR3 spans 16 amino acids. Germline values: CDR1 SEHNR, CDR2 FQNEAQ (reference sequence). V dropped 5 bases and J dropped 7; count of bases not matched to a gene: 7. The CDR3 region is CASSVGLAGEYGELFF. Here the CDR3 DNA reads TGTGCCAGCAGCGTCGGACTAGCGGGAGAGTACGGGGAGCTGTTTTTT.

The chain recombines TRBV18 with TRBJ2-3; TRBD2 agrees at 8 bases. CDR3 size: 16 residues. V was clipped by 1 base and J by 2 bases; unmatched bases: 5. Germline-derived CDR1 and CDR2 are KGHSH and LQKENI. This chain's CDR3 is CASSPRSSGFTDTQYF. The CDR3 nucleotides are TGTGCCAGCTCACCACGATCTAGCGGGTTCACAGATACGCAGTATTTT.

This chain joins TRBV3-1 (or the pseudogene TRBV3-2) and TRBJ2-7; possible D gene TRBD1, 6 bases. There are 14 residues in the CDR3. The V and J ends lost 4 bases and 4 bases respectively, with 14 bases between them. Germline CDR1 is LGHDT and CDR2 is YNNKEL (reference sequence). CDR3: CASSRTVGGYEQYF. DNA for the CDR3: TGTGCCAGCAGCCGGACAGTCGGTGGATACGAGCAGTACTTC.

CDR3 coding DNA: TGTGCCAGCAGCTTGGTGGGACAGAAAGAGACCCAGTACTTC. Translation gives CASSLVGQKETQYF. The genes are TRBV5-4 and TRBJ2-5, with 7 bases aligning to TRBD1. Trimming removed 0 bases from V and 3 bases from J; junction bases left unmatched: 2. This CDR3 is 14 amino acids long. Germline CDR1 and CDR2: SGHNT and YYREEE (reference sequence).

The chain carries TRBV27 and TRBJ2-1, with D maybe TRBD1 (6 bases). The V and J ends lost 7 bases and 12 bases respectively, with 19 bases between them. Germline loops: CDR1 MNHEY, CDR2 SMNVEV (reference sequence). This CDR3 is 13 amino acids long. CDR3: CASTLRQGSGQFF. Here the CDR3 DNA reads TGTGCCAGCACTCTACGGCAGGGGAGTGGGCAGTTCTTC.

V and J are TRBV30 and TRBJ2-3; 7 positions agree with TRBD1. The CDR3 runs to 15 residues. The junction had 4 bases not matched to a gene; V was cut back by 0 bases and J by 1 base. The germline CDR1 and CDR2 sequences are GTSNPN and SVGIG (reference sequence). The CDR3 nucleotides read TGTGCCTGGAGTGTAATTGGGACAGGCACAGATACGCAGTATTTT. It specifies CAWSVIGTGTDTQYF.

CDR3 sequence: CSVEKWEGEETQYF. The DNA for the CDR3 is TGCAGCGTTGAAAAGTGGGAGGGGGAAGAGACCCAGTACTTC. This sequence joins TRBV29-1 and TRBJ2-5; a possible D gene is TRBD2 (7 bases). CDR3 length: 14 amino acids. Trimming shortened V by 2 bases and J by 3 bases, and 13 bases separated the two germline ends. Germline values: CDR1 SQVTM, CDR2 ANQGSEA.

This clone was counted a single time. The rearrangement joins TRBV30 to TRBJ2-5, with 7 bases identical to TRBD1. CDR1 GTSNPN and CDR2 SVGIG come from the germline V gene (reference sequence). The CDR3 is 14 amino acids. Trimming cost V 4 bases and J 5 bases; bases outside gene matches: 10. In DNA, the CDR3 is TGTGCCTGGACGAACAGGGGATCGTTGGAGACCCAGTACTTC. Translating gives CAWTNRGSLETQYF.

CDR3 protein: CASSYSGGETQYF. The DNA of the CDR3 is TGTGCCAGCAGTTACAGCGGGGGGGAGACCCAGTACTTC. J is TRBJ2-5 and V is TRBV6-6, with 9 bases identical to TRBD2. V was pared by 2 bases and J by 5 bases, with 0 bases of the junction left unmatched. The CDR3 totals 13 residues. In germline, CDR1 is MNHNY, CDR2 SVGAGI (reference sequence).

The chain employs TRBV24-1 and TRBJ2-1; D gene unclear. Trimming shortened V by 12 bases and J by 1 base, and 9 bases separated the two germline ends. CDR3 length: 12 residues. CDR1 KGHDR and CDR2 SFDVKD come from the germline V gene. CDR3: CAVQTSYNEQFF. The CDR3 DNA is TGTGCCGTACAGACGTCCTACAATGAGCAGTTCTTC.

V usage is TRBV18 and J usage is TRBJ2-7; D call uncertain. Germline CDR1 and CDR2: KGHSH and LQKENI. V shed 3 bases and J shed 4 bases, with 7 bases lying between them. The CDR3 sequence is 12 residues long. CDR3 protein: CASSPSPYEQYF. The CDR3 DNA reads TGTGCCAGCTCACCTAGCCCATACGAGCAGTACTTC.

V is TRBV4-3 and J is TRBJ2-1; D call uncertain. V lost 1 base and J lost 9, with 10 bases in between. CDR3 length: 13 residues. Looked up from germline, CDR1 is LGHNA and CDR2 is YSLEER. In DNA, the CDR3 is TGCGCCAGCAGCCAAGGATCTGCGGCTGAGCAGTTCTTC. Protein product: CASSQGSAAEQFF.

J is TRBJ1-2 and V is TRBV6-2 or TRBV6-3, with a weak D call TRBD1 (5 bases). Germline CDR1 and CDR2: MNHEY and SVGEGT. CDR3 length: 12 amino acids. Trimming took off 4 bases at V and 5 bases at J, with 8 bases between the two ends. DNA for the CDR3: TGTGCCAGCAGTTCGACAGTTTATGGCTACACCTTC. It encodes CASSSTVYGYTF.

Details on this clone: A junction end diverges from the germline sequence, so it may reflect a read error. The rearrangement links TRBV4-2 to TRBJ2-7; 7 bases fit TRBD1. The CDR3 totals 16 residues. Germline V gene lookup returns CDR1 LGHNA and CDR2 YNFKEQ. The CDR3 here is CASSHPQGFNTYGQYF. The CDR3 DNA is TGTGCCAGCAGCCACCCACAGGGGTTCAACACCTACGGGCAGTACTTC.

The chain joins TRBV6-2 or TRBV6-3 to TRBJ1-2, with D possibly matching TRBD1 (5 bases). The V gene lost 3 bases and the J gene lost 4 bases, with 21 bases spanning the gap. The CDR3 loop spans 17 amino acids. Germline CDR1 reads MNHEY; CDR2 reads SVGEGT. Written as DNA, the CDR3 is TGTGCCAGCAGTTATACAGCAACAGGAGGGACTGGCTATGGCTACACCTTC. This gives the protein CASSYTATGGTGYGYTF.